These 20 T cell receptor beta chains originate from one sample sequenced in a study of blood T cell repertoires in COVID-19. The data were produced by immunoSEQ multiplex PCR, yet TCRdb's version contains in-frame clones alone and is incomplete. The sample shows some 66,000 clones, roughly 82% of them seen only once. The source material was peripheral blood. The receptor source for this set is a man in his sixties with acute or convalescent COVID-19.

CDR3 protein: CASSLKFSNQPQHF. The DNA of the CDR3 is TGTGCCAGCAGCCTTAAATTTAGCAATCAGCCCCAGCATTTT. This sequence joins TRBV7-2 and TRBJ1-5; no clear D gene. The ends were cut back, 5 bases at V and 0 bases at J, with 8 bases in the middle. The CDR3 length is 14 residues. Germline-derived CDR1 and CDR2 are SGHTA and FQGNSA.

The rearrangement uses TRBV19 and TRBJ1-6; a possible D gene is TRBD1 (6 bases). The CDR3 has 16 amino acids. V was shortened by 1 base and J by 9 bases, with 16 bases between the two germline ends. Germline-derived CDR1 and CDR2 are LNHDA and SQIVND (reference sequence). Here the CDR3 DNA reads TGTGCCAGTAGTATAGCCGATCGACAGGTTTTTTCACCCCTCCACTTT. Its translation is CASSIADRQVFSPLHF. The full variable domain, completed using reference TRBV19 and TRBJ1-6, is DGGITQSPKYLFRKEGQNVTLSCEQNLNHDAMYWYRQDPGQGLRLIYYSQIVNDFQKGDIAEGYSVSREKKESFPLTVTSAQKNPTAFYLCASSIADRQVFSPLHFGNGTRLTVT.

This sequence joins TRBV5-1 and TRBJ2-3; maybe TRBD2 (5 bases). V was trimmed by 2 bases and J by 1 base, leaving 8 bases between them. CDR1 and CDR2 (germline): SGHRS, YFSETQ. This CDR3 comprises 14 residues. The DNA for the CDR3 is TGCGCCAGCAGCTTAGGGAGCGGCACAGATACGCAGTATTTT. The encoded protein is CASSLGSGTDTQYF. Full variable domain (rest looked up from reference TRBV5-1 and TRBJ2-3): KAGVTQTPRYLIKTRGQQVTLSCSPISGHRSVSWYQQTPGQGLQFLFEYFSETQRNKGNFPGRFSGRQFSNSRSEMNVSTLELGDSALYLCASSLGSGTDTQYFGPGTRLTVL.

This clone was seen only once. The gene calls are TRBV18 and TRBJ2-7, with a weak D call TRBD1 (5 bases). Trimming removed 3 bases at V and 7 bases at J, with 16 bases between. CDR3 length: 14 amino acids. CDR1 KGHSH and CDR2 LQKENI come from the germline V gene. CDR3 sequence: CASSPGTGPREQYV. The DNA of the CDR3 is TGTGCCAGCTCACCTGGCACAGGCCCTAGGGAGCAGTACGTC.

The chain has TRBV6-5 and TRBJ1-1; D call uncertain. Germline CDR1 and CDR2: MNHEY and SVGAGI. The CDR3 sequence is 11 residues long. Deletions cut 10 bases from V and 1 base from J, with 7 bases between. DNA of the CDR3: TGTGCCACTAACTCGAACACTGAAGCTTTCTTT. Its translation is CATNSNTEAFF.

The rearrangement links TRBV7-9 to TRBJ1-4; possibly TRBD1 for D (5 bases). The V gene's germline CDR1 is SEHNR and CDR2 FQNEAQ (reference sequence). V gave up 5 bases and J gave up 5 bases, with 9 bases separating them. The CDR3 has 13 residues. The CDR3 sequence: CASSKTVNEKLFF. The CDR3 DNA sequence: TGTGCCAGCAGCAAGACAGTAAATGAAAAACTGTTTTTT.

This chain links TRBV5-4 with TRBJ1-2, with D possibly being TRBD1 (6 bases). Trimming cost V 2 bases and J 2 bases, with 10 bases left between them. Germline V gene data show CDR1 as SGHNT and CDR2 as YYREEE (reference sequence). The CDR3 extends over 14 amino acids. The DNA of the CDR3 is TGTGCCAGCAGCTTCCAGGGGTTAAACTATGGCTACACCTTC. Its translation is CASSFQGLNYGYTF.

This clone came up once. The rearrangement uses TRBV27 and TRBJ2-7; 8 nucleotides align to TRBD1. This CDR3 is built from 15 residues. The J segment lost 4 bases and the V segment lost 3 bases, leaving 8 bases of the junction unmatched. From germline, CDR1 is MNHEY and CDR2 SMNVEV (reference sequence). The DNA for the CDR3 is TGTGCCAGCAGTTTTCTCGGACAGGGTGGATACGAGCAGTACTTC. Amino acid sequence: CASSFLGQGGYEQYF.

A single count supports this clone. The chain uses TRBV30 and TRBJ1-5, with 7 bases aligning to TRBD1. The V segment lost 3 bases and the J segment 6 bases; nucleotides outside the gene matches: 5. The CDR3 is made up of 13 amino acids. Germline V CDR1 and CDR2: GTSNPN, SVGIG (reference sequence). CDR3 in DNA: TGTGCCTGGAGCCGGACAGGTAGTCAGCCCCAGCATTTT. Its protein is CAWSRTGSQPQHF.

In this sample, this clone turned up a few times. The V gene is TRBV30, the J gene TRBJ2-2; D possibly corresponds to TRBD2 (5 bases). V lost 2 bases and J lost 6, with 10 bases in between. CDR3 length: 13 residues. Looked up from germline, CDR1 is GTSNPN and CDR2 is SVGIG (reference sequence). DNA for the CDR3: TGTGCCTGGAGTCATGGACTTCCCGGGGAGCTGTTTTTT. It encodes CAWSHGLPGELFF. The full variable domain, with the rest looked up from reference TRBV30 and TRBJ2-2, is SQTIHQWPATLVQPVGSPLSLECTVEGTSNPNLYWYRQAAGRGLQLLFYSVGIGQISSEVPQNLSASRPQDRQFILSSKKLLLSDSGFYLCAWSHGLPGELFFGEGSRLTVL.

This rearrangement joins TRBV6-5 to TRBJ2-7; a possible D gene is TRBD1 (6 bases). The CDR3 is made up of 14 amino acids. Per germline, CDR1 MNHEY and CDR2 SVGAGI. Trimming stripped 7 bases from V and 5 bases from J, with 18 bases between. The CDR3 DNA is TGTGCCAGCACAGTCAGGGGAAGTCGTAACGAGCAGTACGTC. It encodes CASTVRGSRNEQYV.

The chain uses TRBV6-2 or TRBV6-3 and TRBJ2-5, with D maybe TRBD1 (5 bases). The V gene lost 6 bases and the J gene lost 4 bases, with 15 bases spanning the gap. Germline V gene sequence: CDR1 MNHEY, CDR2 SVGEGT. The CDR3 has 14 residues. CDR3 DNA: TGTGCCAGCAGCCCCAGGGTGGCTATAGAGACCCAGTACTTC. Protein sequence: CASSPRVAIETQYF.

The chain combines TRBV3-1 (or the pseudogene TRBV3-2) with TRBJ1-6, with a weak D call TRBD1 (6 bases). The V end was cut by 4 bases, the J end by 0 bases, with 19 bases between. CDR1 and CDR2 (germline): LGHDT, YNNKEL (reference sequence). The CDR3 is made up of 19 amino acids. The CDR3 coding sequence is TGTGCCAGCAGCCCAAAAGGGGGACCGCCGTTCTCCTATAATTCACCCCTCCACTTT. It is translated as CASSPKGGPPFSYNSPLHF.

This chain links TRBV10-3 with TRBJ2-4; 7 positions agree with TRBD1. The CDR3 runs to 17 residues. V trimming: 0 bases; J trimming: 5 bases; junction bases outside the gene matches: 10. Germline V gene data show CDR1 as ENHRY and CDR2 as SYGVKD. The CDR3 nucleotides are TGTGCCATCAGTGAGTCGAAGGCAGGGGGAATACAAAACATTCAGTACTTC. It translates to CAISESKAGGIQNIQYF.

The gene calls are TRBV2 and TRBJ1-5; 8 bases map to TRBD1. This CDR3 has 15 residues. Germline loops: CDR1 SNHLY, CDR2 FYNNEI. The J segment lost 2 bases and the V segment lost 4 bases, leaving 4 bases of the junction unmatched. The CDR3, as DNA: TGTGCCAGCAGTGCCGGGACAGGACGCAATCAGCCCCAGCATTTT. Translation gives CASSAGTGRNQPQHF. Drawing the rest from reference TRBV2 and TRBJ1-5, the complete variable domain is EPEVTQTPSHQVTQMGQEVILRCVPISNHLYFYWYRQILGQKVEFLVSFYNNEISEKSEIFDDQFSVERPDGSNFTLKIRSTKLEDSAMYFCASSAGTGRNQPQHFGDGTRLSIL.

CDR3 residues: CASSRLAGGAQSYNEQFF. Written as DNA, the CDR3 is TGTGCCAGCAGCCGACTAGCGGGGGGGGCCCAATCCTACAATGAGCAGTTCTTC. The genes are TRBV5-6 and TRBJ2-1; 14 bases match TRBD2. The V gene end was trimmed by 4 bases and the J gene end by 1 base; junction bases not matched to a gene: 7. The germline V gene encodes CDR1 SGHDT and CDR2 YYEEEE. The CDR3 runs 18 residues. The full variable domain, rest sourced from reference TRBV5-6 and TRBJ2-1, is DAGVTQSPTHLIKTRGQQVTLRCSPKSGHDTVSWYQQALGQGPQFIFQYYEEEERQRGNFPDRFSGHQFPNYSSELNVNALLLGDSALYLCASSRLAGGAQSYNEQFFGPGTRLTVL.

This rearrangement joins TRBV19 to TRBJ1-1, with TRBD1 identical over 7 bases. V dropped 5 bases and J dropped 7; count of bases not matched to a gene: 7. The CDR3 covers 13 residues. Looked up from germline, CDR1 is LNHDA and CDR2 is SQIVND (reference sequence). The CDR3 DNA follows: TGTGCCAGTAGTGTTACAGGGGAGATTGAAGCTTTCTTT. As protein: CASSVTGEIEAFF.

V and J are TRBV19 and TRBJ2-2; 9 bases line up with TRBD1. Per germline, CDR1 LNHDA and CDR2 SQIVND (reference sequence). The CDR3 spans 17 residues. V lost 1 base to trimming and J lost 1 base; unmatched junction nucleotides: 4. DNA for the CDR3: TGTGCCAGTAGTATAGGAGGGACAGGGATGAACACCGGGGAGCTGTTTTTT. It encodes CASSIGGTGMNTGELFF.

The chain has TRBV7-2 and TRBJ2-3; D perhaps matches TRBD1 (5 bases). V lost 1 base to trimming and J lost 5 bases, with 7 bases between them. Germline CDR1 and CDR2: SGHTA and FQGNSA. CDR3 length: 13 amino acids. The CDR3 sequence: CASSLGGQDTQYF. DNA for the CDR3: TGTGCCAGCAGCTTAGGGGGCCAAGATACGCAGTATTTT.

The genes are TRBV7-9 and TRBJ1-2, with D uncertain. With 0 bases removed from V and 4 bases from J, the gap between germline ends came to 3 bases. The CDR3 runs 12 residues. Germline-derived CDR1 and CDR2 are SEHNR and FQNEAQ (reference sequence). This chain's CDR3 is CASSLALYGYTF. The CDR3 DNA follows: TGTGCCAGCAGCTTAGCCCTCTATGGCTACACCTTC.